Given below is one TCR beta chain in context. Repertoires were generated with immunoSEQ multiplex PCR, while TCRdb's copy carries only in-frame clones and drops some. The sample consists of approximately 47,000 clones, about 87% of them appearing once. This record belongs to a study of OX40 agonist ivuxolimab in advanced cancers. Per germline, CDR1 MDHEN and CDR2 SYDVKM. Trimming cost V 6 bases and J 12 bases; bases outside gene matches: 8. This CDR3 has 11 residues. The chain couples TRBV28 to TRBJ2-7; 7 nucleotides line up with TRBD1. The sequence was obtained from an adult with an advanced solid tumor such as melanoma, head and neck, liver or kidney cancer. Sample: CD4+ or CD8+ T cells sorted from blood, taken in a trial of the OX40 agonist ivuxolimab. Here the CDR3 reads CASSSSDRRYF. Written as DNA, the CDR3 is TGTGCCAGCAGCTCCTCGGACAGGCGGTACTTC. The whole variable domain, filled in from reference TRBV28 and TRBJ2-7, reads DVKVTQSSRYLVKRTGEKVFLECVQDMDHENMFWYRQDPGLGLRLIYFSYDVKMKEKGDIPEGYSVSREKKERFSLILESASTNQTSMYLCASSSSDRRYFGPGTRLTVT.